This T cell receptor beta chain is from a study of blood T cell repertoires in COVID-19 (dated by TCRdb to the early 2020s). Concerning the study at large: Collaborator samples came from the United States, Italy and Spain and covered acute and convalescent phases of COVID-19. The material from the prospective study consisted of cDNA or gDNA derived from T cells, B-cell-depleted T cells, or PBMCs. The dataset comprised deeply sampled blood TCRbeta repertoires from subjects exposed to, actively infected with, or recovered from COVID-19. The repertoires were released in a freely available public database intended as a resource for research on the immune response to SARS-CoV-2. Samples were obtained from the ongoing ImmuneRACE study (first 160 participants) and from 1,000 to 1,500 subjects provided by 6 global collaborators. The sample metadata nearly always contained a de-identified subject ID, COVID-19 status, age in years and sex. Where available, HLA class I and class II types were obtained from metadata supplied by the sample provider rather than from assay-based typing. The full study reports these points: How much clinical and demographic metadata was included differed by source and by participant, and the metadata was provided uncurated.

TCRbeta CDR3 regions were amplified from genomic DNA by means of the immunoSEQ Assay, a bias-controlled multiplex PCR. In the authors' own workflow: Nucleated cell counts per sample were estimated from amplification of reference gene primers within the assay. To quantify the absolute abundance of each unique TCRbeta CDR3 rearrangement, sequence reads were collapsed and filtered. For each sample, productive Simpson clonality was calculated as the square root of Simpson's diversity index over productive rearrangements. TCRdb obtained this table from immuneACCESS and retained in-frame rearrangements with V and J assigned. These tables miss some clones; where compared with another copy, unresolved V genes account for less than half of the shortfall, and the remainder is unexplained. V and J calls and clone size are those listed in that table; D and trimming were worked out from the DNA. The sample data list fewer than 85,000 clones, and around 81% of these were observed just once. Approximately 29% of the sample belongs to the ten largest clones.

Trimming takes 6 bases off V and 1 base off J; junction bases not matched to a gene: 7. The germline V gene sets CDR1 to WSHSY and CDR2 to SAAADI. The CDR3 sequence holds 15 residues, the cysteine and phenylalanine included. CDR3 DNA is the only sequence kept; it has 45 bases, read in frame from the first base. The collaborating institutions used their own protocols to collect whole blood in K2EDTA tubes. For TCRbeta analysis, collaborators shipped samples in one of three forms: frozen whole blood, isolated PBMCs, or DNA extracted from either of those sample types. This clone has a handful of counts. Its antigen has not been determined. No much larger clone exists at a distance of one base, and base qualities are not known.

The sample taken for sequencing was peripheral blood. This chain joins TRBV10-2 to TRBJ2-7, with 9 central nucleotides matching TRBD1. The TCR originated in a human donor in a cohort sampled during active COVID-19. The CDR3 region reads CASRQGQGISYEQYF. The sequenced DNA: TGCGCCAGCAGGCAGGGACAGGGAATATCCTACGAGCAGTACTTC.